This record looks at one TCR beta chain sequence and its context. Its antigen remains unidentified. The record originates from a study of beta chain features in type 1 diabetes. Study summary: Examined across all samples were about 110 million sorted cells. Study-level findings and limits: Patients with type 1 diabetes carried fewer insertions and had more deletions at their VDJ junctions. Here, the possible influence of HLA type (on TCRB rearrangement) remained unresolved. Naive, central memory and regulatory TCRB repertoires appeared more similar among patients than healthy donors.

CDR1 and CDR2 from the germline V gene are MNHNY and SVGAGI (reference sequence). Deletions cut 4 bases from V and 2 bases from J, with 11 bases between. CDR3 length: 14 residues. The study reverse transcribed the entire isolated RNA, so it sequenced expressed TCRB transcripts. Clones were sequenced by immunoSEQ multiplex PCR, and TCRdb holds only the in-frame ones, with some missing. The sample shows 860,000 or so clones, around a sixth of them seen only once. The chain joins TRBV6-6 to TRBJ2-5, with D perhaps matching TRBD2 (7 bases). This sequence originates from a woman aged 18 to 35 in good health. Sample: naive CD4+ T cells from blood. The chain's CDR3 is CASSLGGVQETQYF. The DNA for the CDR3 is TGTGCCAGCAGTTTAGGGGGGGTACAAGAGACCCAGTACTTC.